Given below is one TCR beta chain in context. Its antigen remains unidentified. The authors ran a second PCR of about 7 to 11 cycles using a sample-barcoded 5' primer and a J-beta primer mix. TCRdb re-called the 5' RACE reads with MiXCR, one entry per CDR3 protein. The table records hundreds of thousands of distinct CDR3 sequences, about 53% of them present only once. This sample is drawn from a study of blood T cells in healthy people across ages. General study results and limits: Whereas aged donors had fewer naive CD4+ cells, long-lived donors had more of them and higher diversity.

The sequence was obtained from a man in his 60s in good health. The sample was blood.

The CDR3 loop is CASSLLGGPLAGELFF. The CDR3 DNA follows: TGTGCCAGCAGTTTATTGGGGGGGCCCCTTGCCGGGGAGCTGTTTTTT. This sequence joins TRBV28 and TRBJ2-2; perhaps TRBD2 as D (7 bases). This CDR3 is built from 16 residues. Germline lookup yields CDR1 MDHEN and CDR2 SYDVKM. Trimming removed 1 base from V and 6 bases from J, with 15 bases in between.